The 18 T cell receptor beta chains in this list originate from one sample, sequenced in a study of post-analysis software for immune sequencing data. Study-wide points: In patients, about 5 TRBV segments were more frequent than in controls, with TRBV5-6, TRBV5-1 and TRBV20-1 among them.

Their target antigens are unknown. Prepared libraries of TCR beta cDNA carried unique molecular identifiers. TCRdb itself ran the PCR reads through MiXCR, one entry per CDR3 protein. The table records roughly 600,000 distinct CDR3 sequences, around 40% of them present only once. Sequenced sample: blood. Receptor source: a girl aged 5 to 17 with multiple sclerosis.

There are a few counts of this clonotype. This rearrangement joins TRBV3-1 to TRBJ2-7; TRBD2 matches at 7 bases. J was trimmed by 5 bases and V by 0 bases; bases with no gene match: 7. Per germline, CDR1 LGHDT and CDR2 YNNKEL (reference sequence). This CDR3 comprises 15 residues. The DNA for the CDR3 is TGTGCCAGCAGCCAAGACTTTATTCGGGGGGACGAGCAGTACTTC. Its protein product is CASSQDFIRGDEQYF.

The chain recombines TRBV12-3 or TRBV12-4 with TRBJ2-7, with TRBD1 matching over 8 bases. The trim removed 5 bases at V and 5 bases at J, leaving 8 bases unmatched. CDR3 size: 14 residues. CDR3 sequence (DNA): TGTGCCAGCAGTAGCAGGGGGCCCCCAGACGAGCAGTACTTC. It is translated as CASSSRGPPDEQYF.

This clonotype has just a few counts. The chain employs TRBV10-2 and TRBJ2-7; D not resolved. The CDR3 is made up of 13 amino acids. Per germline, CDR1 WSHSY and CDR2 SAAADI. The V end lost 3 bases, the J end lost 2 bases, and 8 bases lay between the germline ends. The CDR3 nucleotides read TGCGCCAGCAGTGACAGTTTGACCTACGAGCAGTACTTC. Protein: CASSDSLTYEQYF.

This chain uses TRBV12-3 or TRBV12-4 with TRBJ1-2, with TRBD1 as a possible D gene (5 bases). The CDR3 is 15 amino acids. V lost 2 bases and J lost 4, with 14 bases in between. The CDR3 DNA is TGTGCCAGCAGTTTAATCGACAGTCGTTCCTATGGCTACACCTTC. It yields the protein CASSLIDSRSYGYTF.

This clonotype was observed a few times. The chain employs TRBV6-2 or TRBV6-3 and TRBJ2-1, with 9 bases aligning to TRBD1. Unmatched junction bases numbered 21, after V lost 7 bases and J lost 8 bases. This CDR3 comprises 18 residues. CDR1 and CDR2 (germline): MNHEY, SVGEGT. CDR3 sequence reads: CASTSGTGQFRGIHEQFF. The CDR3 coding sequence is TGTGCCAGCACTTCCGGGACAGGGCAATTTCGTGGGATCCATGAGCAGTTCTTC.

This clonotype was counted between two and nine times. The chain employs TRBV7-2 and TRBJ2-7; no clear D gene. Between the trimmed V and J ends, which lost 5 bases and 1 base, there was a span of 12 bases. Germline-derived CDR1 and CDR2 are SGHTA and FQGNSA. CDR3 length: 14 amino acids. As DNA, the CDR3 is TGTGCCAGCAGCATCGGTCTGACTTCCTACGAGCAGTACTTC. Amino acid sequence: CASSIGLTSYEQYF.

This clonotype showed up just a few times. V and J are TRBV7-2 and TRBJ2-7; D remains unclear. The V gene lost 1 base and the J gene lost 0 bases, with 13 bases spanning the gap. The CDR3 consists of 16 residues. Germline loops: CDR1 SGHTA, CDR2 FQGNSA. The CDR3 region has the DNA TGTGCCAGCAGCTTAGACGGGCAGGTGAGCTCCTACGAGCAGTACTTC. This sequence encodes CASSLDGQVSSYEQYF.

The V call is TRBV9, the J call TRBJ2-5; 14 nucleotides agree with TRBD2. Germline assignment: CDR1 SGDLS and CDR2 YYNGEE. CDR3 length equals 19 residues. V dropped 4 bases and J dropped 0; count of bases not matched to a gene: 11. The CDR3 sequence: CASSRTGTSGGSYQETQYF. CDR3 DNA: TGTGCCAGCAGCAGAACCGGGACTAGCGGGGGTTCGTACCAAGAGACCCAGTACTTC.

This sequence joins TRBV7-9 and TRBJ2-1; D gene uncertain. Germline V gene data show CDR1 as SEHNR and CDR2 as FQNEAQ (reference sequence). The germline V and J ends were trimmed by 8 bases and 3 bases, with 5 bases remaining between them. This CDR3 has 11 amino acids. The CDR3 nucleotides read TGTGCCAGCGGGTACTACAATGAGCAGTTCTTC. Translation gives CASGYYNEQFF.

The V and J genes are TRBV6-1 and TRBJ2-5; D tentatively reads TRBD1 or TRBD2 (5 bases each). The length of the CDR3 is 14 residues. V lost 3 bases to trimming and J lost 4 bases, with 12 bases between them. The V gene's germline CDR1 is MNHNS and CDR2 SASEGT. This CDR3 is CASSERHGGETQYF. CDR3 bases: TGTGCCAGCAGTGAGAGGCATGGGGGAGAGACCCAGTACTTC.

This clonotype was counted between two and nine times. V is TRBV7-8 and J is TRBJ1-5; tentatively, D is TRBD1 (5 bases). This CDR3 is built from 13 residues. Trimming pared 3 bases from V and 14 bases from J, leaving 17 bases between. From germline, CDR1 is SGHVS and CDR2 FQNEAQ. DNA of the CDR3: TGTGCCAGCAGCTTCTTTCGGGACTCCTTTAAGCATTTT. Encoded protein: CASSFFRDSFKHF.

The chain recombines TRBV6-1 with TRBJ2-3; TRBD2 agrees at 11 bases. Germline values: CDR1 MNHNS, CDR2 SASEGT. The CDR3 is 15 residues long. V was clipped by 2 bases and J by 4 bases; unmatched bases: 2. The CDR3 coding sequence is TGTGCCAGCAGTGAATTTAGCGGGGGGGCAGATACGCAGTATTTT. As protein: CASSEFSGGADTQYF.

In nucleotides, the CDR3 is TGTGCCATCAGGGGGGACAGGACCTACGAGCAGTACTTC. Protein product: CAIRGDRTYEQYF. The chain couples TRBV10-3 to TRBJ2-7, with 8 bases identical to TRBD1. In germline, CDR1 is ENHRY, CDR2 SYGVKD. This CDR3 is built from 13 residues. Trimming removed 6 bases from V and 2 bases from J; junction bases left unmatched: 3.

This clonotype was picked up a small number of times. The chain joins TRBV7-2 to TRBJ2-1, with 9 bases matching TRBD1. CDR3 length: 14 amino acids. Germline loops: CDR1 SGHTA, CDR2 FQGNSA. Trimming took 3 bases from V and 6 from J; bases not matched to a gene: 3. Written as DNA, the CDR3 is TGTGCCAGCAGCTTTGGGACAGGGAGCAATGAGCAGTTCTTC. Translated, it gives CASSFGTGSNEQFF.

The V and J genes are TRBV11-2 and TRBJ2-7; 7 bases are shared with TRBD2. There are 15 residues in the CDR3. V trimming: 0 bases; J trimming: 2 bases; junction bases outside the gene matches: 4. Germline V gives CDR1 SGHAT, CDR2 FQNNGV. This CDR3 is CASSLEGRVAYEQYF. The CDR3, as DNA: TGTGCCAGCAGCTTAGAGGGGAGGGTAGCCTACGAGCAGTACTTC. The full variable domain, its missing parts supplied by reference TRBV11-2 and TRBJ2-7, is EAGVAQSPRYKIIEKRQSVAFWCNPISGHATLYWYQQILGQGPKLLIQFQNNGVVDDSQLPKDRFSAERLKGVDSTLKIQPAKLEDSAVYLCASSLEGRVAYEQYFGPGTRLTVT.

This clonotype was seen a few times. The rearrangement uses TRBV5-1 and TRBJ2-7; TRBD2 agrees at 9 bases. The length of the CDR3 is 19 residues. Germline V gene sequence: CDR1 SGHRS, CDR2 YFSETQ. V trimming: 1 base; J trimming: 0 bases; junction bases outside the gene matches: 14. The CDR3: CASSLSNKRLADSSYEQYF. CDR3 coding DNA: TGCGCCAGCAGCTTGAGTAATAAGAGACTAGCGGATAGCTCCTACGAGCAGTACTTC.

A few counts support this clonotype. J is TRBJ1-1 and V is TRBV4-1; 9 nucleotides match TRBD1. The CDR3 covers 15 residues. Trimming took 7 bases from V and 6 from J; bases not matched to a gene: 12. The V gene's germline CDR1 is MGHRA and CDR2 YSYEKL. The CDR3 nucleotides read TGCGCCAGCAACTTGCTGGACAGGGGATCCCCTGAAGCTTTCTTT. Its protein is CASNLLDRGSPEAFF.

The J gene is TRBJ1-2, the V gene TRBV12-3 or TRBV12-4; D might be TRBD1 (5 bases). Trimming cost V 6 bases and J 4 bases, with 18 bases left between them. The CDR3 spans 15 residues. The CDR3 DNA reads TGTGCCAGCAGCTCAGGGATCGGGTCCGCCTATGGCTACACCTTC. Translation gives CASSSGIGSAYGYTF.